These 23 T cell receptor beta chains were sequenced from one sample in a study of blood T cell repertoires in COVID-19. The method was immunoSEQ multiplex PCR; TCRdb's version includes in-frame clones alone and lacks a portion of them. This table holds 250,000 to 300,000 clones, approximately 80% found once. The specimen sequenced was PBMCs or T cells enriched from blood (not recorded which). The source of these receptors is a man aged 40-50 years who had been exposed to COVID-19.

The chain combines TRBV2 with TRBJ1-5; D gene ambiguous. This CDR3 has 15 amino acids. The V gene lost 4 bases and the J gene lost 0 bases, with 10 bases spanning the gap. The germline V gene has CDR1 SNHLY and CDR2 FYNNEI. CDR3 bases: TGTGCCAGCAGTGCGGACTTTACTAGCAATCAGCCCCAGCATTTT. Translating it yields CASSADFTSNQPQHF.

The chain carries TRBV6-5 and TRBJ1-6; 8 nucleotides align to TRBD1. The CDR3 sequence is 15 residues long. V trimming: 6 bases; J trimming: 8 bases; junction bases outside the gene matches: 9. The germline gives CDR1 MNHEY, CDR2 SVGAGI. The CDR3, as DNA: TGTGCCAGCAGCCAACAGGGGGTTAATTATTCACCCCTCCACTTT. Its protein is CASSQQGVNYSPLHF.

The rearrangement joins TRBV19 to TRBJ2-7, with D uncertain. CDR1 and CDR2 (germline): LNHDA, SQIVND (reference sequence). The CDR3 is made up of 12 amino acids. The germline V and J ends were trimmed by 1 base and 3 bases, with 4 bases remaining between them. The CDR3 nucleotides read TGTGCCAGTAGTATAGGACACTACGAGCAGTACTTC. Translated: CASSIGHYEQYF.

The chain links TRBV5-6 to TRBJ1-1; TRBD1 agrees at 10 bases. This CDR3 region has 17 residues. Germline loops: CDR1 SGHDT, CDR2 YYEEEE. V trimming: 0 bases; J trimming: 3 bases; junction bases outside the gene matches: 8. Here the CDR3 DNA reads TGTGCCAGCAGCTTGGGGACAGGGGGTGATTCTTACACTGAAGCTTTCTTT. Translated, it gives CASSLGTGGDSYTEAFF.

The CDR3 loop reads CASSDLVADLTDTQYF. For the CDR3, the DNA is TGTGCCAGCAGTGATTTGGTAGCGGACCTCACAGATACGCAGTATTTT. The chain uses TRBV6-1 and TRBJ2-3; D is possibly TRBD2 (6 bases). The CDR3 is 16 amino acids. Germline V gives CDR1 MNHNS, CDR2 SASEGT. Trimming removed 3 bases from V and 2 bases from J, with 15 bases in between.

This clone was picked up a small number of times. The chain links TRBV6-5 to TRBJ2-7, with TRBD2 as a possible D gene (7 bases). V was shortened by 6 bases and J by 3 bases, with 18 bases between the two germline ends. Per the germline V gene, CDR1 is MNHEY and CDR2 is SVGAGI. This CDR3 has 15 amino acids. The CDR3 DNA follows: TGTGCCAGCAGGGGGGGGCAGATAGGGGACTACGAGCAGTACTTC. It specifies CASRGGQIGDYEQYF.

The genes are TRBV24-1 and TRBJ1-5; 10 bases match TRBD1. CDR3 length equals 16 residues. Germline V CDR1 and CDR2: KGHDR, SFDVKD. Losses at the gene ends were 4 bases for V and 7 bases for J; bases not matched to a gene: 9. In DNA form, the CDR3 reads TGTGCCACCAGTGAAACCGGGACAGGGGAAGGACAGCCCCAGCATTTT. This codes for CATSETGTGEGQPQHF.

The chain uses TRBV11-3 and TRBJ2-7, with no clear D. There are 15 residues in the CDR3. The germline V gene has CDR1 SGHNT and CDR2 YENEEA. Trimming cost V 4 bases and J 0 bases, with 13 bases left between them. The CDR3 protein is CASSYNTLVSYEQYF. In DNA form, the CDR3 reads TGTGCCAGCAGCTATAACACGCTAGTCTCCTACGAGCAGTACTTC.

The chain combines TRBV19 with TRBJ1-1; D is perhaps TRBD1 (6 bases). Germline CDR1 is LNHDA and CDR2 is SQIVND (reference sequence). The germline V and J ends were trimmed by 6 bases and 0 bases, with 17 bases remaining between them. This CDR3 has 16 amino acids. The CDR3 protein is CASRAGKGGLNTEAFF. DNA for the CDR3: TGTGCCAGTAGAGCGGGAAAGGGGGGTCTGAACACTGAAGCTTTCTTT.

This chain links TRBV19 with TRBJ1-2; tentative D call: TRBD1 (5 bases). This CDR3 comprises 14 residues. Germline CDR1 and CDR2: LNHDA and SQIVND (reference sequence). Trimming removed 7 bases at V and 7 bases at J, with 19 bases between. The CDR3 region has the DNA TGTGCCAGTACCATGGGCCGGGGGACGGGTGGCTACACCTTC. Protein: CASTMGRGTGGYTF.

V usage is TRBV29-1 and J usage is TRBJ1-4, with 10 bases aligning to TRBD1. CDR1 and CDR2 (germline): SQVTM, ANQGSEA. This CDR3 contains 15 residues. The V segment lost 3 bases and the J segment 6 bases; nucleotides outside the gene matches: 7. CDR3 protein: CSVDLPGQGYEKLFF. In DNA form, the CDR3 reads TGCAGCGTTGACCTACCGGGACAGGGGTATGAAAAACTGTTTTTT.

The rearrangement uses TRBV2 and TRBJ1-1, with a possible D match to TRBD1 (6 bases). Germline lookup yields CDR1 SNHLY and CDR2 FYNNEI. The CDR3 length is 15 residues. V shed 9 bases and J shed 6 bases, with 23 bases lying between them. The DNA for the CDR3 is TGTGCCAGGGCGGTAGGGACACTGAGACAGTCTGAAGCTTTCTTT. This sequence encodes CARAVGTLRQSEAFF.

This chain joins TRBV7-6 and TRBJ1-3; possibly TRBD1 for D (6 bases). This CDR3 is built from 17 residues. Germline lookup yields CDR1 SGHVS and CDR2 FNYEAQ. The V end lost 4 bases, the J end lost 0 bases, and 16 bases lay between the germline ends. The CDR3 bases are TGTGCCAGCAGCTCTCTCCAGGGGATGGGCTCTGGAAACACCATATATTTT. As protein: CASSSLQGMGSGNTIYF.

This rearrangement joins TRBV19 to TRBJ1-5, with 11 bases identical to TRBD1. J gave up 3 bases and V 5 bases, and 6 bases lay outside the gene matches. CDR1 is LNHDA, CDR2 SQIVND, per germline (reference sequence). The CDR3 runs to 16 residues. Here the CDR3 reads CASSPRDRGINQPQHF. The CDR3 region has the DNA TGTGCCAGTAGTCCCCGGGACAGGGGGATCAATCAGCCCCAGCATTTT.

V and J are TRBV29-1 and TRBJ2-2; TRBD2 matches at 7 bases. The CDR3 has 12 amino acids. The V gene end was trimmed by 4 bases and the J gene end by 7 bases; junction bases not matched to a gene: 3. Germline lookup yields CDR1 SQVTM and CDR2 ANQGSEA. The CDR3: CSVGGGSGELFF. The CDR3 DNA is TGCAGCGTTGGTGGCGGGAGCGGGGAGCTGTTTTTT.

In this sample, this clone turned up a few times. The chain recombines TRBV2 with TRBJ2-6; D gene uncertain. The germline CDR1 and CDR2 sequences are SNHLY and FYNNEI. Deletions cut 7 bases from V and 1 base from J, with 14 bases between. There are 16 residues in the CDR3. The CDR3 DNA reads TGTGCCAGCACCCCAGGCTCGACGTCTGGGGCCAACGTCCTGACTTTC. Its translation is CASTPGSTSGANVLTF.

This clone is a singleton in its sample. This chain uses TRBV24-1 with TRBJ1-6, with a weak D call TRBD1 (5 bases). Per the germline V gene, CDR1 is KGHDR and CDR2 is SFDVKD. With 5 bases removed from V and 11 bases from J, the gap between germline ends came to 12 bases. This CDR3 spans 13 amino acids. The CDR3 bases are TGTGCCACCAGTGTGGCGTTGGGGCCACCCCTCCACTTT. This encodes CATSVALGPPLHF.

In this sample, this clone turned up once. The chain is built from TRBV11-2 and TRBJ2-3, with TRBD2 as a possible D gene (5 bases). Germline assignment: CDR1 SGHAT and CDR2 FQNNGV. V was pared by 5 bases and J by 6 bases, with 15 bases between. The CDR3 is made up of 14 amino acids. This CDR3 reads CASSPLVGADTQYF. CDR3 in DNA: TGTGCCAGCAGCCCCCTAGTGGGAGCTGATACGCAGTATTTT.

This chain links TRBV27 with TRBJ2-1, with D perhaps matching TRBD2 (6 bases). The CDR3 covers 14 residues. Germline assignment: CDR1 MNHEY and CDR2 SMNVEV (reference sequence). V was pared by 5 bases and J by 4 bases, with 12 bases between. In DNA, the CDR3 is TGTGCCAGCAGTCCCAGGACTATATACAATGAGCAGTTCTTC. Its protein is CASSPRTIYNEQFF.

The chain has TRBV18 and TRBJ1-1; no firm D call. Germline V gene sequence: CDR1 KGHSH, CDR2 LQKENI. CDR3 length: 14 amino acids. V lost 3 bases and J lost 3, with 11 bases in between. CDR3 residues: CASSPSVVDTEAFF. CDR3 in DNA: TGTGCCAGCTCACCTTCGGTGGTGGACACTGAAGCTTTCTTT.

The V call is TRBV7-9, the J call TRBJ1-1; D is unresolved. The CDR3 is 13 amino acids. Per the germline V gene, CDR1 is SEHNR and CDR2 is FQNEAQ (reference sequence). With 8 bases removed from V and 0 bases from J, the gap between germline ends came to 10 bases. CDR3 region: CASLGGMNTEAFF. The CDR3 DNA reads TGTGCCAGCTTAGGCGGGATGAACACTGAAGCTTTCTTT.

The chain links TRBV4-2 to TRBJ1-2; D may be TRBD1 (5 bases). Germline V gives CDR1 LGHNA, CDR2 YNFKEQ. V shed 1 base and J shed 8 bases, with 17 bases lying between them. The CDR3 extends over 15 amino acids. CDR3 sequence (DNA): TGTGCCAGCAGCCAAGGGGATACAGGAGAAGTGGGCTACACCTTC. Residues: CASSQGDTGEVGYTF.

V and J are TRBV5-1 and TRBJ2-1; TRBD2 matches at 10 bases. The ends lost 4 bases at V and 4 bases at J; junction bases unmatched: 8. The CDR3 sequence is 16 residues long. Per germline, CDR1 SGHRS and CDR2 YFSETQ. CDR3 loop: CASSEEGLAVYNEQFF. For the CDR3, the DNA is TGCGCCAGCAGCGAGGAAGGACTAGCGGTATACAATGAGCAGTTCTTC.